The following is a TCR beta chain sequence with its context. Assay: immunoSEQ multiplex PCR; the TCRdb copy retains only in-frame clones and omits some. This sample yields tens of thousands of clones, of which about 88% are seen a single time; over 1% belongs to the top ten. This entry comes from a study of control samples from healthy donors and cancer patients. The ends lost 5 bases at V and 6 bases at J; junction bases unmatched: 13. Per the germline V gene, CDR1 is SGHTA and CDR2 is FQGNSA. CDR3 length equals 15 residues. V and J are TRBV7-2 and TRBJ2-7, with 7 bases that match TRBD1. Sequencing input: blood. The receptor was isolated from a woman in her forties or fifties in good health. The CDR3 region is CASSPRTGFVLEQYF. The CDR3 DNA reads TGTGCCAGCAGCCCCCGGACAGGTTTTGTCCTCGAGCAGTACTTC.